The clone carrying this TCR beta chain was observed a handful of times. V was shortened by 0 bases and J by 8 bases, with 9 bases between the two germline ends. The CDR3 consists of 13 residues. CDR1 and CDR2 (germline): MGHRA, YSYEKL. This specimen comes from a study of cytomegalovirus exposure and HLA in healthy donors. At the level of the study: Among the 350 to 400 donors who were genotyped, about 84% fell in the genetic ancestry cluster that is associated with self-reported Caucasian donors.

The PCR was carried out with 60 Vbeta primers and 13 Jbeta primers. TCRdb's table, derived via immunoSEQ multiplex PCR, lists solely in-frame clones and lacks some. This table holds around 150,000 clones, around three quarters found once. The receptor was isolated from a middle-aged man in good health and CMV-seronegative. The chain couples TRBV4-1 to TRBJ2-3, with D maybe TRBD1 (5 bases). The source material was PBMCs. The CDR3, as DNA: TGCGCCAGCAGCCAAGAAGCGCAGGGTACGCAGTATTTT. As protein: CASSQEAQGTQYF.